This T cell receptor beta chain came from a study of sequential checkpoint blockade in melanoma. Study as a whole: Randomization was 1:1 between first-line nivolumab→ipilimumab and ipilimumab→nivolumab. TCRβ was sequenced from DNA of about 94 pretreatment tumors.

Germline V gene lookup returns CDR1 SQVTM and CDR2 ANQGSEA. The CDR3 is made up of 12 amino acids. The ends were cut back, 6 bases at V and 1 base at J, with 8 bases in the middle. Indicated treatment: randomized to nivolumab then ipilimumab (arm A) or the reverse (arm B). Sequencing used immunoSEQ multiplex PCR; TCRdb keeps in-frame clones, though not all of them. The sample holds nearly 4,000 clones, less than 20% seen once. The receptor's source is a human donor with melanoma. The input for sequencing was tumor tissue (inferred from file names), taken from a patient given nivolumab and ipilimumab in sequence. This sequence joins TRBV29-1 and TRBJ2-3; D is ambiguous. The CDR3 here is CSVGPGTDTQYF. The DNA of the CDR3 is TGCAGCGTCGGCCCGGGCACAGATACGCAGTATTTT.